Shown below are 8 T cell receptor beta chains from a single sample sequenced in a study of shared clonotypes between healthy human individuals. Repertoires were generated with immunoSEQ multiplex PCR, while TCRdb's copy carries only in-frame clones and drops some. The sample includes roughly 700,000 clones, about 92% of them seen just once. The sample was memory CD8+ T cells from PBMCs. Stated subset: CD45RO+ cells pooled with CCR7-negative TemRA cells. Receptors originate from a man younger than 35 in good health. Some clones in this sample may be carry-over from other donors' samples.

V usage is TRBV2 and J usage is TRBJ2-1; the D gene could be TRBD1 or TRBD2 (5 bases each). CDR3 length: 15 residues. CDR1 is SNHLY, CDR2 FYNNEI, per germline. The ends were cut back, 5 bases at V and 7 bases at J, with 18 bases in the middle. The CDR3 spells CASSLTGTLRNEQFF. The DNA for the CDR3 is TGTGCCAGCAGTTTAACGGGGACGCTGAGGAATGAGCAGTTCTTC.

The chain is built from TRBV29-1 and TRBJ1-2; 9 bases line up with TRBD1. Trimming removed 3 bases from V and 6 bases from J; junction bases left unmatched: 8. Per germline, CDR1 SQVTM and CDR2 ANQGSEA. The CDR3 length is 14 residues. CDR3 sequence: CSVDRTGALNGYTF. The CDR3 DNA sequence: TGCAGCGTTGACCGGACAGGGGCCCTTAATGGCTACACCTTC.

The chain carries TRBV7-9 and TRBJ2-5; 8 bases match TRBD2. Germline assignment: CDR1 SEHNR and CDR2 FQNEAQ (reference sequence). The length of the CDR3 is 14 residues. V lost 5 bases and J lost 2; bases outside the gene matches: 4. CDR3 loop: CASSLTSGQETQYF. CDR3 sequence (DNA): TGTGCCAGCAGCCTTACTAGCGGACAAGAGACCCAGTACTTC. The variable domain in full, with the rest retrieved from reference TRBV7-9 and TRBJ2-5, is DTGVSQNPRHKITKRGQNVTFRCDPISEHNRLYWYRQTLGQGPEFLTYFQNEAQLEKSRLLSDRFSAERPKGSFSTLEIQRTEQGDSAMYLCASSLTSGQETQYFGPGTRLLVL.

V usage is TRBV28 and J usage is TRBJ1-5; D possibly corresponds to TRBD1 (5 bases). V lost 1 base to trimming and J lost 6 bases, with 10 bases between them. From germline, CDR1 is MDHEN and CDR2 SYDVKM. The CDR3 sequence is 14 residues long. The CDR3 DNA sequence: TGTGCCAGCAGTTTATTGGGGGTCGGTCAGCCCCAGCATTTT. This translates into CASSLLGVGQPQHF.

This clone has only one observation. CDR3 nucleotide sequence: TGTGCCAGCAGTACTACTAGCGGGTACAATGAGCAGTTCTTC. This sequence encodes CASSTTSGYNEQFF. V is TRBV7-2 and J is TRBJ2-1, with 9 nucleotides matching TRBD2. This CDR3 comprises 14 residues. The germline V gene has CDR1 SGHTA and CDR2 FQGNSA. V shed 6 bases, J shed 4 bases, and the junction held 4 bases outside the gene matches.

The CDR3 here is CASSLAESSGANVLTF. CDR3 coding DNA: TGTGCCAGCAGCTTGGCCGAATCCTCTGGGGCCAACGTCCTGACTTTC. This chain connects TRBV5-4 to TRBJ2-6; D is unclear. CDR1 SGHNT and CDR2 YYREEE come from the germline V gene (reference sequence). The CDR3 sequence is 16 residues long. Trimming removed 0 bases from V and 0 bases from J, with 7 bases in between.

The rearrangement links TRBV11-3 to TRBJ2-5, with D hard to call. The end of the DNA fits TRBJ2-7 better, so the J call may be wrong. Germline CDR1 reads SGHNT; CDR2 reads YENEEA. This CDR3 is 13 amino acids long. CDR3 sequence reads: CASSLRMGYEQYF. DNA of the CDR3: TGTGCCAGCAGCTTGCGGATGGGCTACGAGCAGTACTTC.

This chain joins TRBV2 and TRBJ2-3; 7 bases line up with TRBD2. Unmatched junction bases numbered 3, after V lost 1 base and J lost 2 bases. The CDR3 totals 15 residues. Germline V lookup: CDR1 SNHLY, CDR2 FYNNEI. The CDR3 nucleotides read TGTGCCAGCAGTGAAGGAACTAGCGACACAGATACGCAGTATTTT. Translating gives CASSEGTSDTDTQYF.